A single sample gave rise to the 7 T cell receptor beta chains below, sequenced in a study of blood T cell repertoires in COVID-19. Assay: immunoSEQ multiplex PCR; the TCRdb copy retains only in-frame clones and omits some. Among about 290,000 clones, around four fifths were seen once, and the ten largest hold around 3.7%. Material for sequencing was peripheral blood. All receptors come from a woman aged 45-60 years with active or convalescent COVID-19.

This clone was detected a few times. The CDR3 protein is CASSTPSWGGDQPQHF. CDR3 sequence (DNA): TGTGCCAGCAGCACTCCATCATGGGGAGGTGACCAGCCCCAGCATTTT. V usage is TRBV9 and J usage is TRBJ1-5; unclear D gene. Trimming shortened V by 4 bases and J by 7 bases, and 21 bases separated the two germline ends. The V gene's germline CDR1 is SGDLS and CDR2 YYNGEE. The CDR3 has 16 amino acids. The full variable domain, completed using reference TRBV9 and TRBJ1-5, is DSGVTQTPKHLITATGQRVTLRCSPRSGDLSVYWYQQSLDQGLQFLIQYYNGEERAKGNILERFSAQQFPDLHSELNLSSLELGDSALYFCASSTPSWGGDQPQHFGDGTRLSIL.

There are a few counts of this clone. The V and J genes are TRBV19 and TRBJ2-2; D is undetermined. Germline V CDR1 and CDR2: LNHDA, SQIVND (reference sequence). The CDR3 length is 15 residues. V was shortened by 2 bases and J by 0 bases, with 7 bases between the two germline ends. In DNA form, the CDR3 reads TGTGCCAGTAGTATAACCGCGGCGAACACCGGGGAGCTGTTTTTT. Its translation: CASSITAANTGELFF.

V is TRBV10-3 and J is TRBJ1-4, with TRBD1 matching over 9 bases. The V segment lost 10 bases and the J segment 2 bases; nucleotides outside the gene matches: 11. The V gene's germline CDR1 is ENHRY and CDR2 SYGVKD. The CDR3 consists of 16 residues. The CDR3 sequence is CASSRPTGGTNEKLFF. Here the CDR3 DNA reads TGTGCCAGCTCCAGGCCGACAGGGGGTACTAATGAAAAACTGTTTTTT.

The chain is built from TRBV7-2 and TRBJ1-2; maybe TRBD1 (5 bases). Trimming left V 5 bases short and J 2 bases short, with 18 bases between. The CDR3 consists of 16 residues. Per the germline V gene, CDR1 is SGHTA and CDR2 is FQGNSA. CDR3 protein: CASSLDSGGTNYGYTF. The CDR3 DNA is TGTGCCAGCAGCCTCGATTCGGGAGGGACGAACTATGGCTACACCTTC.

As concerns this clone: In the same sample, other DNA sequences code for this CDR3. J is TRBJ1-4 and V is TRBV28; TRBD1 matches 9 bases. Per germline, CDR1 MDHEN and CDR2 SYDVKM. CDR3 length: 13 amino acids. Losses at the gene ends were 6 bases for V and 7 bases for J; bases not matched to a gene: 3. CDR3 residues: CASRDRGGEKLFF. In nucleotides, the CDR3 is TGTGCCAGCAGGGACAGGGGAGGTGAAAAACTGTTTTTT.

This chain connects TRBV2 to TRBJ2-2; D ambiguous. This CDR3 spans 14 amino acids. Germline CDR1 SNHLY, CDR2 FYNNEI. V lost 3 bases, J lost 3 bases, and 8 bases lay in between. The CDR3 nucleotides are TGTGCCAGCAGTGACGACAACTACACCGGGGAGCTGTTTTTT. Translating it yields CASSDDNYTGELFF.

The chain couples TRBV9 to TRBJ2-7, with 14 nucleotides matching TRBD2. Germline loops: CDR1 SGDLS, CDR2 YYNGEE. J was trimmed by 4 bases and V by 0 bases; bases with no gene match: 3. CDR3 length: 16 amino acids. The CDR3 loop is CASSVGLAGGSYEQYF. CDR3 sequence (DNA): TGTGCCAGCAGCGTAGGACTAGCGGGAGGGTCTTACGAGCAGTACTTC.